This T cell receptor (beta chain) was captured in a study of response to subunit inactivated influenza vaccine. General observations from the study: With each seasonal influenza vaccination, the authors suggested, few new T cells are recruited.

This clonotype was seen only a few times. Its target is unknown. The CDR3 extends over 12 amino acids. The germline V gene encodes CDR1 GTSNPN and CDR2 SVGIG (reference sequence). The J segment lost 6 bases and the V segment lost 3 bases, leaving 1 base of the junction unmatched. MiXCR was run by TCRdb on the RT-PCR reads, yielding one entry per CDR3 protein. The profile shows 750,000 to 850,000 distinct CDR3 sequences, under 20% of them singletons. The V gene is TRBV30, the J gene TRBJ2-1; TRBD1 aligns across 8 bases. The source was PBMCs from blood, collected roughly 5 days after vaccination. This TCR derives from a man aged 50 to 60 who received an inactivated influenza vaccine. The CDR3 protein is CAWRTGVNEQFF. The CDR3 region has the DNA TGTGCCTGGAGGACAGGGGTCAATGAGCAGTTCTTC.